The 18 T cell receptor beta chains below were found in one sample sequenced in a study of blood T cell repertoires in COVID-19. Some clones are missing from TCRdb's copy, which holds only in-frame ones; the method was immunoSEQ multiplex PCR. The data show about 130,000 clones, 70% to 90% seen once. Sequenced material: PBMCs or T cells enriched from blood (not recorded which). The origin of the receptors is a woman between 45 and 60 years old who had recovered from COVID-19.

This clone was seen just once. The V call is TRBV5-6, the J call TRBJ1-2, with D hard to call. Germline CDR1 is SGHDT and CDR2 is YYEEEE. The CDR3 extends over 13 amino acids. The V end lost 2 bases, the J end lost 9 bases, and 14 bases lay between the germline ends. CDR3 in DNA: TGTGCCAGCAGCTTAAATCAGGTCCCCAGCTACACCTTC. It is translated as CASSLNQVPSYTF.

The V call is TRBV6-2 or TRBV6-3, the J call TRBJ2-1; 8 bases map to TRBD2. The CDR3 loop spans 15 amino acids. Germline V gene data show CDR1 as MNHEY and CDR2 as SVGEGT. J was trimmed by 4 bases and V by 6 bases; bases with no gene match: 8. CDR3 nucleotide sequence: TGTGCCAGCAGCCCAGCGGGGGCACTATACAATGAGCAGTTCTTC. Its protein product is CASSPAGALYNEQFF.

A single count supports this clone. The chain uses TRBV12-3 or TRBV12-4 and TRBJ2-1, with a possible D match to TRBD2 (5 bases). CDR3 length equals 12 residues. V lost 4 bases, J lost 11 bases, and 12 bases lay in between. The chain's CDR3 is CASSSDWRQQFF. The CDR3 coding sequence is TGTGCCAGCAGTTCGGACTGGAGACAGCAGTTCTTC.

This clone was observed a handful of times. The CDR3 loop reads CASSQEYRGSYEQYF. The CDR3 nucleotides are TGTGCCAGCAGCCAAGAATATCGGGGTTCCTACGAGCAGTACTTC. This rearrangement joins TRBV3-1 (or the pseudogene TRBV3-2) to TRBJ2-7; possible D gene TRBD2, 5 bases. Per the germline V gene, CDR1 is LGHDT and CDR2 is YNNKEL (reference sequence). The CDR3 contains 15 residues. Trimming cost V 0 bases and J 1 base, with 10 bases left between them.

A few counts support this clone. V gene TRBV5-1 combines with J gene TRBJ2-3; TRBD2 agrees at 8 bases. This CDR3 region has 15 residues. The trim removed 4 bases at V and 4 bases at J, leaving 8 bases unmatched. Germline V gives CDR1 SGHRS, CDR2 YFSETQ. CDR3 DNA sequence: TGCGCCAGCAGCCGGGAGGGATTAGGCGCAGATACGCAGTATTTT. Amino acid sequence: CASSREGLGADTQYF.

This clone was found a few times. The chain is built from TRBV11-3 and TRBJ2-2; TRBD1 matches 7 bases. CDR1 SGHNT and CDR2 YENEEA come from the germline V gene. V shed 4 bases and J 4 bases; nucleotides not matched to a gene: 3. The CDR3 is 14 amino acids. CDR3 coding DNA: TGTGCCAGCAGCTATGCAGGGGGCACCGGGGAGCTGTTTTTT. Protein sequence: CASSYAGGTGELFF.

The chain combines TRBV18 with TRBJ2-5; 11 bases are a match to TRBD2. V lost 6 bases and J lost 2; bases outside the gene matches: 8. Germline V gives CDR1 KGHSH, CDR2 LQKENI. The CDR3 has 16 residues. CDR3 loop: CASSPQGLAVQETQYF. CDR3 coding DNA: TGTGCCAGCTCCCCCCAGGGACTAGCGGTGCAAGAGACCCAGTACTTC.

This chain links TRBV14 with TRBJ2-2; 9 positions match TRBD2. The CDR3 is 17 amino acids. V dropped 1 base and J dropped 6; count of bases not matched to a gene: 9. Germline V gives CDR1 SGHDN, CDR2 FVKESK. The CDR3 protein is CASSQGLGTSYPGELFF. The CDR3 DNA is TGTGCCAGCAGCCAAGGACTGGGGACTAGCTATCCCGGGGAGCTGTTTTTT.

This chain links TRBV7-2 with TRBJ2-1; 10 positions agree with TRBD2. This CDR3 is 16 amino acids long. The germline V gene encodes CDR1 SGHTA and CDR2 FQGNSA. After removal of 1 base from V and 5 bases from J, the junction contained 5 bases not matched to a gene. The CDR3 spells CASSLVGSGGHNEQFF. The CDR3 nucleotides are TGTGCCAGCAGCTTAGTAGGTAGCGGGGGGCACAATGAGCAGTTCTTC.

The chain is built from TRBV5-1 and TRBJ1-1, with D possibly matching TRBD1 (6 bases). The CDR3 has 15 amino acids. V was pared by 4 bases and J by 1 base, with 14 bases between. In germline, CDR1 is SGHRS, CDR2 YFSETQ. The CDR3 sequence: CASSPGGTSNTEAFF. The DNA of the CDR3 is TGCGCCAGCAGCCCCGGGGGGACATCGAACACTGAAGCTTTCTTT.

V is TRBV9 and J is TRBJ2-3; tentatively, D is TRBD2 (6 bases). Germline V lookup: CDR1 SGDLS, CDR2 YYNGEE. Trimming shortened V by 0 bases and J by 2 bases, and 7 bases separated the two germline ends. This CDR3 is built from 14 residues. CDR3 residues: CASSVGGNTDTQYF. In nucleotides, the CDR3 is TGTGCCAGCAGCGTAGGCGGGAACACAGATACGCAGTATTTT.

DNA of the CDR3: TGTGCCAGTACCGATGATAGCGGTGGGAGTGAAAAACTGTTTTTT. This translates into CASTDDSGGSEKLFF. V is TRBV19 and J is TRBJ1-4; D gene uncertain. CDR1 is LNHDA and CDR2 is SQIVND in the germline V gene (reference sequence). The V and J ends lost 7 bases and 7 bases respectively, with 19 bases between them. The CDR3 contains 15 residues.

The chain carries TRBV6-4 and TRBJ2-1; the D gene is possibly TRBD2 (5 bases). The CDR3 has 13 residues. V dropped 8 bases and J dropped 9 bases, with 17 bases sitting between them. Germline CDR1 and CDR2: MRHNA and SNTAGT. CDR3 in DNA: TGTGCCAGCCCAACATCGGGGTCTGGTGAGCAGTTCTTC. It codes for CASPTSGSGEQFF.

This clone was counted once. The CDR3 DNA sequence: TGTGCCATCAGCCCAGGGAGGGCTCCTAGGGACACTGAAGCTTTCTTT. Its protein is CAISPGRAPRDTEAFF. The chain employs TRBV10-3 and TRBJ1-1; D possibly corresponds to TRBD1 (5 bases). There are 16 residues in the CDR3. Trimming removed 6 bases from V and 3 bases from J, with 20 bases in between. Looked up from germline, CDR1 is ENHRY and CDR2 is SYGVKD.

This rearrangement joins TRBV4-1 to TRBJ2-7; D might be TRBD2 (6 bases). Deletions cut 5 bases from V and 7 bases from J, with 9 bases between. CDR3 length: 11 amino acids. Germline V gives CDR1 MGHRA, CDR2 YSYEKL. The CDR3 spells CASSSAGEQYF. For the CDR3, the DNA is TGCGCCAGCAGCTCGGCGGGGGAGCAGTACTTC.

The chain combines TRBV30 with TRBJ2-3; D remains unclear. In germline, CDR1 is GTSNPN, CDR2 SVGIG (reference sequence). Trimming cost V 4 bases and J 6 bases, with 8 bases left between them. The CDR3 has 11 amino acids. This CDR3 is CAWKVEDTQYF. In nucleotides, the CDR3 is TGTGCCTGGAAGGTGGAGGATACGCAGTATTTT.

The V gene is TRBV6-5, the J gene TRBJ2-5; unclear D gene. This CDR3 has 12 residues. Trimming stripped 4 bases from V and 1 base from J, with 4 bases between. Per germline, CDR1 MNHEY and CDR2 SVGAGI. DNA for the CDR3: TGTGCCAGCAGTTCTAGCCAAGAGACCCAGTACTTC. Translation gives CASSSSQETQYF.

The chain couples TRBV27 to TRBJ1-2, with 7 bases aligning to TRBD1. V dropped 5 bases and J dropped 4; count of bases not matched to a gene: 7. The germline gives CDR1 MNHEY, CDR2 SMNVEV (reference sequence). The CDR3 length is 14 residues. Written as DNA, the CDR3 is TGTGCCAGCAGTATAGGACAGGCCATCTATGGCTACACCTTC. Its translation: CASSIGQAIYGYTF.